This paragraph reports one TCR beta chain. Germline and junction disagree at one end, which may indicate a read error. The method was immunoSEQ multiplex PCR; TCRdb's version includes in-frame clones alone and lacks a portion of them. Of more than 150,000 clones in the sample, around 78% were seen once. The data originate from a study of blood T cell repertoires in COVID-19. Overall study context: The United States, Italy and Spain were the sources of the acute and convalescent COVID-19 samples.

Germline CDR1 reads SGDLS; CDR2 reads YYNGEE. This CDR3 spans 17 amino acids. This receptor was identified in an elderly woman with active or convalescent COVID-19. The sample comprised peripheral blood. J is TRBJ2-3 and V is TRBV9; 13 nucleotides agree with TRBD2. CDR3 in amino acids: CASSEVWTSGGTGTQYF. CDR3 in DNA: TGTGCCAGCAGCGAAGTGTGGACTAGCGGGGGTACAGGTACGCAGTATTTT.